The 27 T cell receptor beta chains below all came from one sample that was sequenced in a study of HIV-infected children after antiretroviral therapy interruption. Treatment specified: PENTA 11 planned treatment interruption arm or continuous ART arm. A 3' RACE protocol on RNA, with unique molecular identifiers, produced the TCR library. TCRdb re-called the 3' RACE reads with MiXCR, one entry per CDR3 protein. Of tens of thousands of distinct CDR3 sequences in the sample, 4.3% were seen once. The sample was CD45RA+ CD4+ T cells from PBMCs, pooled from several time points, taken from a donor given antiretroviral therapy, either interrupted or continuous. This sample's subset: naive CD4+ CD45RA+ CD45RO- T cells. Receptors were obtained from a pool of human donors with HIV.

This clonotype was observed at least ten times. The genes are TRBV6-6 and TRBJ1-1; tentative D call: TRBD1 (5 bases). Germline lookup yields CDR1 MNHNY and CDR2 SVGAGI (reference sequence). Trimming left V 5 bases short and J 10 bases short, with 14 bases between. CDR3 length equals 12 residues. The DNA of the CDR3 is TGTGCCAGCAGTCCGGGGGGAATGGTAGCTTTCTTT. Translation gives CASSPGGMVAFF.

This clonotype was observed at least ten times. The rearrangement links TRBV28 to TRBJ1-1; maybe TRBD1 (5 bases). Trimming pared 5 bases from V and 0 bases from J, leaving 13 bases between. The CDR3 covers 15 residues. Germline lookup yields CDR1 MDHEN and CDR2 SYDVKM. CDR3 protein: CASSPSGLMNTEAFF. The DNA of the CDR3 is TGTGCCAGCAGTCCGTCAGGGTTAATGAACACTGAAGCTTTCTTT.

This clonotype occurred many times. The chain uses TRBV12-5 and TRBJ2-7, with D maybe TRBD2 (5 bases). Trimming removed 0 bases from V and 1 base from J, with 13 bases in between. Per the germline V gene, CDR1 is LGHNT and CDR2 is FRNRAP. This CDR3 spans 16 amino acids. CDR3 DNA: TGTGCTAGTGGTTTGGTACTGGTCTCGGGGTCCTACGAGCAGTACTTC. It codes for CASGLVLVSGSYEQYF. Using reference TRBV12-5 and TRBJ2-7 for the parts outside the CDR3, the full variable domain is DARVTQTPRHKVTEMGQEVTMRCQPILGHNTVFWYRQTMMQGLELLAYFRNRAPLDDSGMPKDRFSAEMPDATLATLKIQPSEPRDSAVYFCASGLVLVSGSYEQYFGPGTRLTVT.

The sample holds many counts of this clonotype. This chain links TRBV19 with TRBJ1-2; the D is unclear. The V and J ends lost 6 bases and 12 bases respectively, with 23 bases between them. CDR3 size: 14 residues. CDR1 and CDR2 (germline): LNHDA, SQIVND (reference sequence). The CDR3: CASRSSHTQKEHTF. In DNA form, the CDR3 reads TGTGCCAGTAGGTCTTCCCACACGCAAAAGGAACACACCTTC.

This clonotype was observed at least ten times. This chain joins TRBV29-1 and TRBJ1-1; tentative D call: TRBD1 (5 bases). Trimming took off 6 bases at V and 0 bases at J, with 20 bases between the two ends. Germline V gene sequence: CDR1 SQVTM, CDR2 ANQGSEA. This CDR3 is 16 amino acids long. CDR3 DNA: TGCAGCGTCGAGGGAGTACGGGGGGTTATGAACACTGAAGCTTTCTTT. This codes for CSVEGVRGVMNTEAFF.

This clonotype has more than one count but fewer than ten. The chain uses TRBV20-1 and TRBJ2-3; perhaps TRBD1 as D (6 bases). Germline V gives CDR1 DFQATT, CDR2 SNEGSKA (reference sequence). V lost 4 bases and J 1 base, leaving 12 bases between the germline ends. The CDR3 spans 14 residues. CDR3 DNA: TGCAGTGCTACGGACAGAGGCCGCACAGATACGCAGTATTTT. Encoded protein: CSATDRGRTDTQYF.

This clonotype was counted ten times or more. V is TRBV7-2 and J is TRBJ2-3; D not resolved. Germline-derived CDR1 and CDR2 are SGHTA and FQGNSA. CDR3 length: 14 amino acids. V was cut by 2 bases and J by 0 bases, with 6 bases left in between. The CDR3 sequence is CASSLQPSTDTQYF. The DNA of the CDR3 is TGTGCCAGCAGCTTACAACCTAGCACAGATACGCAGTATTTT.

The sample holds many counts of this clonotype. One end of the junction varies from germline; a read error may be responsible. The chain employs TRBV28 and TRBJ2-1; no definite D call. Germline V gene data show CDR1 as MDHEN and CDR2 as SYDVKM. The CDR3 spans 15 residues. The CDR3 sequence is CASSLSKPKRGSPIF. DNA for the CDR3: TGTGCCAGCAGTTTATCTAAGCCTAAGAGAGGCAGCCCTATCTTC.

In its sample, this clonotype was seen many times. The gene calls are TRBV10-3 and TRBJ1-4; weak D call: TRBD1 (5 bases). This CDR3 contains 14 residues. The germline V gene has CDR1 ENHRY and CDR2 SYGVKD. The V end was cut by 6 bases, the J end by 1 base, with 9 bases between. The CDR3 is CAIRGELTNEKLFF. The CDR3, as DNA: TGTGCCATCAGGGGGGAGTTAACTAATGAAAAACTGTTTTTT.

There are many counts of this clonotype. The V call is TRBV12-3 or TRBV12-4, the J call TRBJ2-3, with TRBD1 identical over 9 bases. J gave up 5 bases and V 6 bases, and 9 bases lay outside the gene matches. This CDR3 region has 15 residues. CDR3 loop: CASSFSTGGGDTQYF. The CDR3 region has the DNA TGTGCCAGCAGCTTTTCGACAGGGGGTGGAGATACGCAGTATTTT.

At least ten counts were recorded for this clonotype. V gene TRBV18 combines with J gene TRBJ2-7; no firm D call. Deletions cut 0 bases from V and 4 bases from J, with 13 bases between. Germline V CDR1 and CDR2: KGHSH, LQKENI. The CDR3 consists of 15 residues. The CDR3 coding sequence is TGTGCCAGCTCACCACCGTCCCAGGCTGGTTACGAGCAGTACTTC. Translated: CASSPPSQAGYEQYF.

The sample holds many counts of this clonotype. The chain employs TRBV30 and TRBJ2-3; 8 positions match TRBD2. V gave up 3 bases and J gave up 2 bases; unmatched junction bases: 13. The CDR3 length is 17 residues. CDR1 is GTSNPN, CDR2 SVGIG, per germline (reference sequence). The CDR3 DNA sequence: TGTGCCTGGAGCCCCGGGGGGGCATATTTGGACACAGATACGCAGTATTTT. It translates to CAWSPGGAYLDTDTQYF.

This clonotype was seen at least ten times. The genes are TRBV7-2 and TRBJ2-1; D perhaps matches TRBD2 (7 bases). Germline loops: CDR1 SGHTA, CDR2 FQGNSA. V gave up 4 bases and J gave up 8 bases, with 12 bases separating them. The CDR3 has 13 residues. The CDR3 spells CASSWGGGDEQFF. DNA for the CDR3: TGTGCCAGCAGCTGGGGAGGGGGGGATGAGCAGTTCTTC.

This clonotype showed up many times. This chain links TRBV5-6 with TRBJ1-1; D is uncertain. The ends were cut back, 5 bases at V and 1 base at J, with 9 bases in the middle. In germline, CDR1 is SGHDT, CDR2 YYEEEE. The CDR3 is 13 residues long. The CDR3 DNA reads TGTGCCAGCAGTCTCTGGGCGAACACTGAAGCTTTCTTT. This gives the protein CASSLWANTEAFF.

This clonotype came up many times. This chain joins TRBV12-5 and TRBJ2-3; TRBD1 matches at 7 bases. CDR1 is LGHNT, CDR2 FRNRAP, per germline. The CDR3 has 12 residues. Trimming cost V 5 bases and J 6 bases; bases outside gene matches: 2. The DNA of the CDR3 is TGTGCTAGTGGTGACAGGGTGGATACGCAGTATTTT. The encoded protein is CASGDRVDTQYF.

The sample holds many counts of this clonotype. The chain recombines TRBV24-1 with TRBJ2-2; 8 bases are shared with TRBD2. The trim removed 2 bases at V and 8 bases at J, leaving 3 bases unmatched. The CDR3 extends over 14 amino acids. Germline lookup yields CDR1 KGHDR and CDR2 SFDVKD. This CDR3 is CATSDSPGGGELFF. For the CDR3, the DNA is TGTGCCACCAGTGATTCCCCGGGAGGGGGGGAGCTGTTTTTT.

The table lists this clonotype with many counts. This chain connects TRBV9 to TRBJ2-1; D may match TRBD1 or TRBD2 (5 bases each). The germline gives CDR1 SGDLS, CDR2 YYNGEE. Trimming removed 4 bases at V and 0 bases at J, with 11 bases between. The CDR3 contains 15 residues. CDR3 residues: CASSNEGPSYNEQFF. CDR3 DNA sequence: TGTGCCAGCAGCAATGAGGGGCCCTCCTACAATGAGCAGTTCTTC.

In its sample, this clonotype was seen many times. The chain links TRBV28 to TRBJ2-7; tentative D call: TRBD2 (6 bases). Trimming cost V 4 bases and J 3 bases, with 10 bases left between them. There are 13 residues in the CDR3. Germline CDR1 is MDHEN and CDR2 is SYDVKM. CDR3 DNA sequence: TGTGCCAGCAGTTGGGGGGAGATCTACGAGCAGTACTTC. Translating it yields CASSWGEIYEQYF.

This clonotype was seen ten or more times. The V gene is TRBV12-3 or TRBV12-4, the J gene TRBJ2-3; D possibly matches TRBD1 or TRBD2 (5 bases each). Trimming pared 8 bases from V and 1 base from J, leaving 13 bases between. This CDR3 comprises 14 residues. The CDR3 sequence is CASDLRGGTDTQYF. The CDR3, as DNA: TGTGCCAGCGACTTAAGGGGAGGCACAGATACGCAGTATTTT.

This chain joins TRBV11-2 and TRBJ2-1; no firm D call. V lost 5 bases and J lost 3, with 11 bases in between. The CDR3 consists of 14 residues. Germline values: CDR1 SGHAT, CDR2 FQNNGV. The CDR3 region has the DNA TGTGCCAGCAGCCCTCTTTGGGGCTACAATGAGCAGTTCTTC. It yields the protein CASSPLWGYNEQFF.

This clonotype was seen only a few times. The V call is TRBV5-6, the J call TRBJ2-7; no firm D call. Per germline, CDR1 SGHDT and CDR2 YYEEEE. V shed 3 bases and J shed 1 base, with 17 bases lying between them. CDR3 length: 16 residues. CDR3 coding DNA: TGTGCCAGCAGCTGGATCTCCCCCCGGCTGTCCTACGAGCAGTACTTC. It yields the protein CASSWISPRLSYEQYF.

This clonotype was seen repeatedly, ten times or more. CDR3 region: CASTRSGEGDTQYF. The DNA of the CDR3 is TGTGCCAGCACCCGGTCAGGGGAAGGAGATACGCAGTATTTT. The V call is TRBV4-2, the J call TRBJ2-3, with D perhaps matching TRBD1 (6 bases). V was trimmed by 7 bases and J by 5 bases, leaving 16 bases between them. Germline CDR1 and CDR2: LGHNA and YNFKEQ. CDR3 length: 14 residues.

In its sample, this clonotype was seen many times. J is TRBJ1-4 and V is TRBV6-1; no clear D. V gave up 4 bases and J gave up 7 bases, with 16 bases separating them. Germline CDR1 reads MNHNS; CDR2 reads SASEGT. The length of the CDR3 is 15 residues. The CDR3 DNA is TGTGCCAGCAGTGCCGTGGTTGGTGGGTTTGAAAAACTGTTTTTT. Its protein product is CASSAVVGGFEKLFF.

This clonotype occurred a few times. DNA for the CDR3: TGCAGCGTTCCGGGCGCAGGGGCCAGTAGTGAGCAGTTCTTC. This codes for CSVPGAGASSEQFF. This chain links TRBV29-1 with TRBJ2-1, with a tentative D call TRBD1 (6 bases). The V gene lost 5 bases and the J gene lost 9 bases, with 20 bases spanning the gap. The germline CDR1 and CDR2 sequences are SQVTM and ANQGSEA. The CDR3 extends over 14 amino acids.

There are many counts of this clonotype. The CDR3 nucleotides read TGTGCCAGCAGCTTAGAAGCGGGAGGGAGAAACATTCAGTACTTC. Amino acids: CASSLEAGGRNIQYF. V gene TRBV7-6 combines with J gene TRBJ2-4, with 10 nucleotides matching TRBD2. The CDR3 loop spans 15 amino acids. V shed 1 base, J shed 6 bases, and the junction held 3 bases outside the gene matches. Germline V lookup: CDR1 SGHVS, CDR2 FNYEAQ. The variable domain in full, completed from reference TRBV7-6 and TRBJ2-4, reads GAGVSQSPRYKVTKRGQDVALRCDPISGHVSLYWYRQALGQGPEFLTYFNYEAQQDKSGLPNDRFSAERPEGSISTLTIQRTEQRDSAMYRCASSLEAGGRNIQYFGAGTRLSVL.

This clonotype was detected many times. The chain recombines TRBV7-3 with TRBJ2-5; D gene uncertain. The CDR3 runs to 13 residues. Deletions cut 1 base from V and 4 bases from J, with 7 bases between. Germline CDR1 reads SGHTA; CDR2 reads FQGTGA. The CDR3 loop reads CASSLSFGETQYF. The DNA for the CDR3 is TGTGCCAGCAGCTTAAGCTTTGGAGAGACCCAGTACTTC.

This clonotype was counted at least ten times. This sequence joins TRBV6-5 and TRBJ2-1; no firm D call. The CDR3 has 11 residues. V lost 5 bases to trimming and J lost 5 bases, with 4 bases between them. The germline gives CDR1 MNHEY, CDR2 SVGAGI. CDR3 DNA: TGTGCCAGCAGTCTTAACAATGAGCAGTTCTTC. Translated: CASSLNNEQFF.